The 26 T cell receptor beta chains below come from one sample, sequenced in a study of blood T cell repertoires in COVID-19. Using immunoSEQ multiplex PCR, the repertoire was profiled, and TCRdb retains in-frame clones only, with some absent. The table has around 180,000 clones, about 85% seen once. Sequenced sample: peripheral blood. Receptor source: a woman aged 80 or over with acute or convalescent COVID-19.

CDR3 in amino acids: CASDPSSGTDTQYF. The CDR3 nucleotides are TGCGCCAGTGACCCTAGTTCGGGCACAGATACGCAGTATTTT. This sequence joins TRBV10-1 and TRBJ2-3; D unresolved. The CDR3 length is 14 residues. The germline V gene encodes CDR1 WNHNN and CDR2 SYGVQD (reference sequence). The germline V and J ends were trimmed by 9 bases and 1 base, with 14 bases remaining between them.

This rearrangement joins TRBV7-2 to TRBJ1-2; D gene uncertain. There are 16 residues in the CDR3. The V end lost 1 base, the J end lost 6 bases, and 18 bases lay between the germline ends. CDR1 and CDR2 from the germline V gene are SGHTA and FQGNSA. This CDR3 is CASSLGGRQAGNGYTF. The CDR3 DNA sequence: TGTGCCAGCAGCTTAGGAGGTCGGCAGGCCGGGAATGGCTACACCTTC.

The chain joins TRBV30 to TRBJ2-7; D is unclear. The CDR3 extends over 17 amino acids. The germline CDR1 and CDR2 sequences are GTSNPN and SVGIG (reference sequence). The V gene lost 0 bases and the J gene lost 0 bases, with 18 bases spanning the gap. CDR3 loop: CAWSVFRVPRTSYEQYF. As DNA, the CDR3 is TGTGCCTGGAGTGTGTTTCGCGTCCCCCGAACCTCCTACGAGCAGTACTTC.

J is TRBJ2-7 and V is TRBV7-2, with D perhaps TRBD1 (6 bases). Trimming took off 0 bases at V and 6 bases at J, with 12 bases between the two ends. The CDR3 has 14 residues. CDR1 and CDR2 from the germline V gene are SGHTA and FQGNSA. The CDR3 DNA sequence: TGTGCCAGCAGCTTAGCACAGGGTATAGGCGAGCAGTACTTC. It translates to CASSLAQGIGEQYF.

The chain combines TRBV5-4 with TRBJ2-2; 8 nucleotides line up with TRBD1. CDR3 size: 13 residues. Trimming took 5 bases from V and 6 from J; bases not matched to a gene: 3. Germline-derived CDR1 and CDR2 are SGHNT and YYREEE (reference sequence). This CDR3 is CASSAGGPGELFF. Written as DNA, the CDR3 is TGTGCCAGCAGTGCAGGGGGCCCCGGGGAGCTGTTTTTT.

The genes are TRBV7-9 and TRBJ1-6; tentative D call: TRBD1 (6 bases). With 6 bases removed from V and 6 bases from J, the gap between germline ends came to 15 bases. The germline V gene has CDR1 SEHNR and CDR2 FQNEAQ (reference sequence). The CDR3 loop spans 15 amino acids. CDR3 amino acids: CASSRNREGNSPLHF. DNA for the CDR3: TGTGCCAGCAGTAGGAACAGGGAGGGTAATTCACCCCTCCACTTT.

V is TRBV30 and J is TRBJ2-7; TRBD2 matches at 12 bases. The CDR3 is 15 residues long. Per germline, CDR1 GTSNPN and CDR2 SVGIG (reference sequence). After removal of 5 bases from V and 4 bases from J, the junction contained 9 bases not matched to a gene. The CDR3 bases are TGTGCCTGGGGCGGACTAGCGGGAAGGCGGTACGAGCAGTACTTC. This codes for CAWGGLAGRRYEQYF.

Here the CDR3 reads CASSPIAGSTDTQYF. CDR3 in DNA: TGTGCCAGCAGCCCGATAGCGGGGAGCACAGATACGCAGTATTTT. V usage is TRBV6-2 or TRBV6-3 and J usage is TRBJ2-3, with 8 bases identical to TRBD2. J gave up 0 bases and V 6 bases, and 5 bases lay outside the gene matches. The CDR3 is made up of 15 amino acids. CDR1 and CDR2 (germline): MNHEY, SVGEGT.

The chain couples TRBV18 to TRBJ1-4; TRBD1 matches at 7 bases. This CDR3 region has 15 residues. The J segment lost 10 bases and the V segment lost 3 bases, leaving 11 bases of the junction unmatched. CDR1 and CDR2 from the germline V gene are KGHSH and LQKENI. This CDR3 reads CASSPRTGVIGKLFF. Written as DNA, the CDR3 is TGTGCCAGCTCACCCAGAACAGGGGTCATCGGAAAACTGTTTTTT.

This clone is a singleton in its sample. V and J are TRBV4-1 and TRBJ1-5; D is perhaps TRBD1 (6 bases). In germline, CDR1 is MGHRA, CDR2 YSYEKL. The CDR3 is 17 amino acids. V was pared by 0 bases and J by 0 bases, with 12 bases between. Here the CDR3 reads CASSQEPPTGSNQPQHF. CDR3 coding DNA: TGCGCCAGCAGCCAAGAACCCCCGACAGGTAGCAATCAGCCCCAGCATTTT.

This chain connects TRBV4-1 to TRBJ2-2; 10 bases are shared with TRBD2. J lost 4 bases, V lost 0 bases, and 11 bases had no gene match. Germline CDR1 is MGHRA and CDR2 is YSYEKL. This CDR3 spans 19 amino acids. The CDR3 nucleotides are TGCGCCAGCAGCCAAGATCTAAGCCTAGCGGGAGATCGCACCGGGGAGCTGTTTTTT. As protein: CASSQDLSLAGDRTGELFF.

The chain recombines TRBV19 with TRBJ1-2; 8 bases match TRBD1. CDR1 and CDR2 (germline): LNHDA, SQIVND (reference sequence). V trimming: 5 bases; J trimming: 8 bases; junction bases outside the gene matches: 7. This CDR3 has 13 residues. The CDR3 loop reads CASSSGQVNGYTF. The CDR3 coding sequence is TGTGCCAGTAGTTCGGGACAGGTAAACGGCTACACCTTC. Full variable domain (outside the CDR3, taken from reference TRBV19 and TRBJ1-2): DGGITQSPKYLFRKEGQNVTLSCEQNLNHDAMYWYRQDPGQGLRLIYYSQIVNDFQKGDIAEGYSVSREKKESFPLTVTSAQKNPTAFYLCASSSGQVNGYTFGSGTRLTVV.

This clone appeared once. The V call is TRBV5-1, the J call TRBJ2-1, with 10 bases matching TRBD2. Germline CDR1 reads SGHRS; CDR2 reads YFSETQ. This CDR3 spans 16 amino acids. The V and J ends lost 0 bases and 6 bases, in that order; junction bases with no gene match: 6. CDR3: CASSLDASGRSNEQFF. For the CDR3, the DNA is TGCGCCAGCAGCTTGGATGCTAGCGGGAGAAGCAATGAGCAGTTCTTC.

This clone appeared a single time. V usage is TRBV4-1 and J usage is TRBJ2-1; perhaps TRBD2 as D (5 bases). Between the trimmed V and J ends, which lost 2 bases and 6 bases, there was a span of 20 bases. Germline CDR1 reads MGHRA; CDR2 reads YSYEKL. The CDR3 extends over 17 amino acids. Here the CDR3 reads CASSQLTTSWLPNEQFF. DNA for the CDR3: TGCGCCAGCAGCCAATTGACCACTAGTTGGTTGCCCAATGAGCAGTTCTTC.

This chain links TRBV7-3 with TRBJ2-3; 8 positions agree with TRBD2. The J segment lost 0 bases and the V segment lost 5 bases, leaving 7 bases of the junction unmatched. The CDR3 spans 16 residues. In germline, CDR1 is SGHTA, CDR2 FQGTGA. The CDR3 DNA reads TGTGCCAGCAGCACAAGCCTAGCGGGCAGCACAGATACGCAGTATTTT. Residues: CASSTSLAGSTDTQYF. Based on the CDR3 plus reference TRBV7-3 and TRBJ2-3, the full variable domain is GAGVSQTPSNKVTEKGKYVELRCDPISGHTALYWYRQSLGQGPEFLIYFQGTGAADDSGLPNDRFFAVRPEGSVSTLKIQRTERGDSAVYLCASSTSLAGSTDTQYFGPGTRLTVL.

The V gene is TRBV29-1, the J gene TRBJ1-1; TRBD1 aligns across 7 bases. V was clipped by 8 bases and J by 1 base; unmatched bases: 7. The germline V gene encodes CDR1 SQVTM and CDR2 ANQGSEA. The CDR3 runs to 13 residues. DNA of the CDR3: TGCAGCTCCCACAGGGGCGCGAACACTGAAGCTTTCTTT. Translated, it gives CSSHRGANTEAFF.

This clone showed up just once. The chain employs TRBV6-6 and TRBJ2-3, with 11 bases identical to TRBD2. CDR1 and CDR2 from the germline V gene are MNHNY and SVGAGI (reference sequence). The CDR3 totals 16 residues. The trim removed 5 bases at V and 4 bases at J, leaving 8 bases unmatched. In DNA, the CDR3 is TGTGCCAGCAGTCTTACCTTAGCGGGGGGGGCAGATACGCAGTATTTT. It translates to CASSLTLAGGADTQYF.

V and J are TRBV7-2 and TRBJ1-1; D unclear. V lost 2 bases and J 3 bases, leaving 7 bases between the germline ends. The CDR3 totals 13 residues. Germline V gives CDR1 SGHTA, CDR2 FQGNSA. The CDR3 DNA reads as TGTGCCAGCAGCTTACTGAGATACACTGAAGCTTTCTTT. It encodes CASSLLRYTEAFF.

The chain uses TRBV9 and TRBJ2-2; TRBD1 is a possible D gene (6 bases). CDR1 and CDR2 from the germline V gene are SGDLS and YYNGEE. This CDR3 comprises 16 residues. V was pared by 4 bases and J by 3 bases, with 16 bases between. CDR3 coding DNA: TGTGCCAGCAGCCCTCCCGAGGGGGAGTACACCGGGGAGCTGTTTTTT. It yields the protein CASSPPEGEYTGELFF. Full variable domain (rest looked up from reference TRBV9 and TRBJ2-2): DSGVTQTPKHLITATGQRVTLRCSPRSGDLSVYWYQQSLDQGLQFLIQYYNGEERAKGNILERFSAQQFPDLHSELNLSSLELGDSALYFCASSPPEGEYTGELFFGEGSRLTVL.

CDR3 in amino acids: CASSRAWDRAYEQYF. The CDR3 DNA sequence: TGTGCCAGCAGCCGAGCGTGGGACAGGGCCTACGAGCAGTACTTC. This chain connects TRBV7-9 to TRBJ2-7, with TRBD1 matching 9 bases. Germline V CDR1 and CDR2: SEHNR, FQNEAQ (reference sequence). Trimming at V came to 5 bases and at J to 2 bases, leaving 7 bases not matched to a gene. CDR3 length: 15 residues.

The rearrangement uses TRBV9 and TRBJ2-1, with 10 bases matching TRBD2. Germline-derived CDR1 and CDR2 are SGDLS and YYNGEE. The CDR3 is 15 amino acids. V shed 4 bases, J shed 3 bases, and the junction held 4 bases outside the gene matches. CDR3 bases: TGTGCCAGCAGCCCCCGGACTAGCGGCTACAATGAGCAGTTCTTC. The encoded protein is CASSPRTSGYNEQFF.

V usage is TRBV5-5 and J usage is TRBJ1-5; possible D gene TRBD1, 6 bases. The CDR3 spans 14 residues. Germline CDR1 and CDR2: SGHKS and YYEKEE (reference sequence). V dropped 1 base and J dropped 3 bases, with 8 bases sitting between them. In DNA, the CDR3 is TGTGCCAGCAGCTTGTGGGACAACAATCAGCCCCAGCATTTT. Its translation is CASSLWDNNQPQHF.

V gene TRBV5-4 combines with J gene TRBJ2-7, with 7 bases lining up with TRBD1. V lost 0 bases, J lost 4 bases, and 7 bases stayed unmatched. CDR1 is SGHNT, CDR2 YYREEE, per germline (reference sequence). The CDR3 totals 15 residues. The CDR3, as DNA: TGTGCCAGCAGCTTGGGACAGGGTTTCATTTACGAGCAGTACTTC. It is translated as CASSLGQGFIYEQYF.

J is TRBJ1-2 and V is TRBV7-2, with D possibly being TRBD1 (6 bases). Per the germline V gene, CDR1 is SGHTA and CDR2 is FQGNSA. Trimming took 1 base from V and 4 from J, leaving 13 bases between them. CDR3 size: 15 residues. The CDR3 spells CASSLGSGAGYGYTF. In DNA form, the CDR3 reads TGTGCCAGCAGCTTAGGCTCAGGGGCAGGCTATGGCTACACCTTC.

V and J are TRBV7-2 and TRBJ2-1; 10 bases line up with TRBD2. The CDR3 runs to 15 residues. The junction had 1 base not matched to a gene; V was cut back by 1 base and J by 4 bases. Germline V gene sequence: CDR1 SGHTA, CDR2 FQGNSA. The CDR3 protein is CASSLVTSGYNEQFF. DNA of the CDR3: TGTGCCAGCAGCTTAGTGACTAGCGGGTACAATGAGCAGTTCTTC.

The chain has TRBV19 and TRBJ2-5; TRBD1 agrees at 10 bases. With 5 bases clipped from V and 4 bases from J, the junction kept 1 base outside the gene matches. This CDR3 spans 13 amino acids. Germline CDR1 reads LNHDA; CDR2 reads SQIVND (reference sequence). The CDR3 reads CASSRQGAETQYF. In DNA form, the CDR3 reads TGTGCCAGTAGTCGACAGGGGGCAGAGACCCAGTACTTC.